One sample yielded the 32 T cell receptor beta chains listed below, sequenced in a study of T-cell reconstitution after alpha-beta-depleted transplantation in children. A library of TCRbeta sequences, prepared with unique molecular identifiers, was generated. TCRdb processed the PCR reads anew with MiXCR; each CDR3 protein has one entry. The repertoire holds roughly 200,000 distinct CDR3 sequences, with about 9.5% as singletons. The sample was PBMCs from the stem cell graft donor, taken from the stem cell graft. The origin of the receptors is a human donor who donated a stem cell graft to a child with acute lymphoblastic leukemia.

This clonotype was observed at least ten times. The J gene is TRBJ1-1, the V gene TRBV20-1; D is unresolved. Germline V CDR1 and CDR2: DFQATT, SNEGSKA (reference sequence). V was trimmed by 0 bases and J by 1 base, leaving 6 bases between them. CDR3 length equals 13 residues. In DNA form, the CDR3 reads TGCAGTGCTAGAGATATCGCGAACACTGAAGCTTTCTTT. Encoded protein: CSARDIANTEAFF.

This clonotype was recorded a few times. The chain employs TRBV27 and TRBJ1-2, with 11 nucleotides matching TRBD1. V was pared by 4 bases and J by 5 bases, with 6 bases of the junction left unmatched. The germline CDR1 and CDR2 sequences are MNHEY and SMNVEV (reference sequence). CDR3 length equals 15 residues. The CDR3 coding sequence is TGTGCCAGCAGTTACCGGACAGGGGGCTCGTATGGCTACACCTTC. Residues: CASSYRTGGSYGYTF.

This clonotype was counted many times. This rearrangement joins TRBV12-3 or TRBV12-4 to TRBJ1-2; TRBD1 matches at 7 bases. The CDR3 has 16 residues. V lost 3 bases, J lost 7 bases, and 14 bases stayed unmatched. CDR3 DNA: TGTGCCAGCAGTTTGGACAGGCTTTCAGTCACGGGTGGCTACACCTTC. Protein sequence: CASSLDRLSVTGGYTF.

This clonotype has at least ten counts. The chain joins TRBV25-1 to TRBJ2-5; 10 nucleotides agree with TRBD2. Per germline, CDR1 MGHDK and CDR2 SYGVNS. Unmatched junction bases numbered 8, after V lost 5 bases and J lost 5 bases. CDR3 length: 15 residues. Here the CDR3 reads CASSSPSGGYETQYF. The CDR3 DNA sequence: TGTGCCAGCAGTTCTCCTAGCGGGGGCTATGAGACCCAGTACTTC.

This clonotype was detected many times. The chain joins TRBV10-3 to TRBJ2-4, with a weak D call TRBD2 (6 bases). CDR3 length equals 16 residues. The V end lost 0 bases, the J end lost 3 bases, and 12 bases lay between the germline ends. From germline, CDR1 is ENHRY and CDR2 SYGVKD. This CDR3 reads CAISESEGSGKNIQYF. The CDR3 nucleotides are TGTGCCATCAGTGAGTCGGAGGGGTCTGGCAAAAACATTCAGTACTTC.

CDR3 sequence reads: CATSRDFGGGSYNEQFF. The CDR3 DNA is TGTGCCACCAGCAGAGATTTCGGGGGGGGCTCCTACAATGAGCAGTTCTTC. This chain connects TRBV15 to TRBJ2-1; 8 bases agree with TRBD2. The V and J ends lost 0 bases and 0 bases, in that order; junction bases with no gene match: 4. Germline values: CDR1 LNHNV, CDR2 YYDKDF (reference sequence). The CDR3 has 17 residues.

There are a few counts of this clonotype. The chain carries TRBV7-6 and TRBJ2-1; tentative D call: TRBD2 (6 bases). The length of the CDR3 is 14 residues. Trimming cost V 5 bases and J 3 bases, with 11 bases left between them. The germline V gene has CDR1 SGHVS and CDR2 FNYEAQ. The chain's CDR3 is CASSVAGNYNEQFF. The DNA for the CDR3 is TGTGCCAGCAGCGTCGCGGGGAACTACAATGAGCAGTTCTTC. The whole variable domain, remainder taken from reference TRBV7-6 and TRBJ2-1, is GAGVSQSPRYKVTKRGQDVALRCDPISGHVSLYWYRQALGQGPEFLTYFNYEAQQDKSGLPNDRFSAERPEGSISTLTIQRTEQRDSAMYRCASSVAGNYNEQFFGPGTRLTVL.

This clonotype has just a few counts. V usage is TRBV12-3 or TRBV12-4 and J usage is TRBJ1-5; no firm D call. The V end was cut by 2 bases, the J end by 6 bases, with 14 bases between. The CDR3 spans 15 residues. The CDR3 sequence: CASSLFSGNGQPQHF. The CDR3 DNA is TGTGCCAGCAGTTTATTCTCGGGTAACGGTCAGCCCCAGCATTTT.

This clonotype was seen a handful of times. This chain joins TRBV6-1 and TRBJ1-5; D remains unclear. The germline V gene encodes CDR1 MNHNS and CDR2 SASEGT. The CDR3 runs to 16 residues. V lost 1 base and J lost 2, with 12 bases in between. The CDR3 loop is CASSEEGWVRNQPQHF. Here the CDR3 DNA reads TGTGCCAGCAGTGAAGAAGGTTGGGTGCGCAATCAGCCCCAGCATTTT.

This clonotype was recorded a few times. The chain recombines TRBV12-3 or TRBV12-4 with TRBJ1-2; 8 bases map to TRBD1. The CDR3 is 16 residues long. V lost 1 base, J lost 4 bases, and 8 bases stayed unmatched. The CDR3 DNA reads as TGTGCCAGCAGTTTAGGGACAGGGCCCCAGCTCTATGGCTACACCTTC. This encodes CASSLGTGPQLYGYTF.

This clonotype was seen many times. The V and J genes are TRBV4-2 and TRBJ1-1; D call uncertain. The germline V gene encodes CDR1 LGHNA and CDR2 YNFKEQ. This CDR3 region has 12 residues. V lost 4 bases to trimming and J lost 8 bases, with 11 bases between them. The chain's CDR3 is CASSRETAEAFF. The CDR3 DNA sequence: TGTGCCAGCAGCCGCGAAACTGCGGAAGCTTTCTTT.

This clonotype appeared many times. The V and J genes are TRBV6-5 and TRBJ2-1; unclear D gene. The CDR3 covers 12 residues. Germline-derived CDR1 and CDR2 are MNHEY and SVGAGI. Trimming removed 7 bases from V and 10 bases from J, with 14 bases in between. CDR3 in amino acids: CASTNIWREQFF. The CDR3 DNA sequence: TGTGCCAGCACCAACATCTGGCGCGAGCAGTTCTTC.

This chain joins TRBV4-1 and TRBJ2-1; 9 bases match TRBD2. Per germline, CDR1 MGHRA and CDR2 YSYEKL. V was pared by 3 bases and J by 8 bases, with 17 bases of the junction left unmatched. This CDR3 is built from 18 residues. The CDR3 region is CASSQADFLGGGAHEQFF. CDR3 bases: TGCGCCAGCAGCCAGGCCGACTTTTTGGGCGGGGGGGCCCATGAGCAGTTCTTC.

The V gene is TRBV5-1, the J gene TRBJ1-4; TRBD1 aligns across 7 bases. Germline loops: CDR1 SGHRS, CDR2 YFSETQ. CDR3 length equals 15 residues. The V gene end was trimmed by 3 bases and the J gene end by 2 bases; junction bases not matched to a gene: 4. CDR3 sequence: CASSSQTGTNEKLFF. CDR3 sequence (DNA): TGCGCCAGCAGCTCGCAGACAGGGACTAATGAAAAACTGTTTTTT.

This clonotype was seen a few times. The CDR3 DNA follows: TGCGCCAGCAGCCAAGATTCGGGACAGGGGGTAAGGATGAACACTGAAGCTTTCTTT. Translated: CASSQDSGQGVRMNTEAFF. V and J are TRBV4-1 and TRBJ1-1; 11 bases align to TRBD1. The CDR3 is 19 residues long. CDR1 is MGHRA and CDR2 is YSYEKL in the germline V gene. V shed 0 bases and J 0 bases; nucleotides not matched to a gene: 9.

V usage is TRBV12-3 or TRBV12-4 and J usage is TRBJ1-1; the D gene is possibly TRBD1 (5 bases). CDR3 length equals 12 residues. Trimming stripped 4 bases from V and 10 bases from J, with 13 bases between. CDR3 nucleotide sequence: TGTGCCAGCAGTTCAAGTACAAGGGGAGCTTTCTTT. Encoded protein: CASSSSTRGAFF.

This clonotype showed up just a few times. J is TRBJ2-1 and V is TRBV7-9; 10 bases line up with TRBD2. Trimming cost V 5 bases and J 2 bases; bases outside gene matches: 6. CDR3 size: 16 residues. CDR1 and CDR2 from the germline V gene are SEHNR and FQNEAQ (reference sequence). The CDR3 DNA is TGTGCCAGCAGCCCGCGTAGCGGGGGGACCTACAATGAGCAGTTCTTC. Its protein product is CASSPRSGGTYNEQFF.

The chain employs TRBV6-2 or TRBV6-3 and TRBJ1-1; D is possibly TRBD1 (5 bases). Per germline, CDR1 MNHEY and CDR2 SVGEGT. This CDR3 contains 18 residues. V lost 7 bases and J 0 bases, leaving 24 bases between the germline ends. In nucleotides, the CDR3 is TGTGCCAGCACACTCTCCCCCCGACAGCTGAAGTTGAACACTGAAGCTTTCTTT. Protein: CASTLSPRQLKLNTEAFF.

Many counts were recorded for this clonotype. The chain joins TRBV2 to TRBJ1-1; D gene uncertain. The length of the CDR3 is 11 residues. The germline V gene encodes CDR1 SNHLY and CDR2 FYNNEI. Trimming removed 10 bases at V and 0 bases at J, with 6 bases between. The CDR3 reads CANELNTEAFF. The DNA for the CDR3 is TGTGCCAACGAACTGAACACTGAAGCTTTCTTT.

This clonotype was seen ten or more times. The gene calls are TRBV7-9 and TRBJ1-2, with D possibly matching TRBD1 (5 bases). Germline V CDR1 and CDR2: SEHNR, FQNEAQ (reference sequence). Trimming pared 5 bases from V and 6 bases from J, leaving 16 bases between. This CDR3 is built from 14 residues. In DNA form, the CDR3 reads TGTGCCAGCAGCCGACACCAGGGATCGAATGGCTACACCTTC. Residues: CASSRHQGSNGYTF.

This clonotype was observed a few times. V is TRBV5-1 and J is TRBJ2-1, with 11 nucleotides matching TRBD2. After removal of 0 bases from V and 6 bases from J, the junction contained 8 bases not matched to a gene. CDR1 SGHRS and CDR2 YFSETQ come from the germline V gene. The CDR3 has 17 amino acids. The CDR3 sequence is CASSLGLAGIRGNEQFF. CDR3 DNA: TGCGCCAGCAGCTTGGGACTAGCGGGGATAAGGGGCAATGAGCAGTTCTTC.

This clonotype was observed many times. This chain connects TRBV10-3 to TRBJ2-1; 9 bases align to TRBD1. The CDR3 is made up of 14 amino acids. Germline V gene data show CDR1 as ENHRY and CDR2 as SYGVKD. V shed 9 bases and J 4 bases; nucleotides not matched to a gene: 7. CDR3: CAIRPGQGYNEQFF. The CDR3 DNA reads TGTGCCATAAGGCCGGGACAGGGTTACAATGAGCAGTTCTTC.

This clonotype was observed a handful of times. The gene calls are TRBV3-1 and TRBJ1-1; 7 bases match TRBD1. The CDR3 has 18 residues. J was trimmed by 2 bases and V by 3 bases; bases with no gene match: 15. Germline CDR1 is LGHDT and CDR2 is YNNKEL (reference sequence). The DNA of the CDR3 is TGTGCCAGCAGCCACATGCTCCGACAGGGATTCCCTAACACTGAAGCTTTCTTT. Amino acids: CASSHMLRQGFPNTEAFF.

This clonotype turned up a few times. This sequence joins TRBV3-1 and TRBJ1-3; D not certain. Germline V CDR1 and CDR2: LGHDT, YNNKEL (reference sequence). V lost 0 bases and J 4 bases, leaving 13 bases between the germline ends. This CDR3 contains 16 residues. The CDR3 region has the DNA TGTGCCAGCAGCCAAGATAACAGCCACAAAGGAAACACCATATATTTT. Protein sequence: CASSQDNSHKGNTIYF.

V usage is TRBV3-1 and J usage is TRBJ2-1, with a tentative D call TRBD1 (5 bases). CDR1 and CDR2 from the germline V gene are LGHDT and YNNKEL (reference sequence). Trimming cost V 3 bases and J 8 bases, with 17 bases left between them. There are 15 residues in the CDR3. The CDR3 DNA reads TGTGCCAGCAGCCATCCTACCAGTGGACACGATGAGCAGTTCTTC. It specifies CASSHPTSGHDEQFF.

This clonotype was counted only a few times. The chain uses TRBV20-1 and TRBJ2-1; D is unresolved. The CDR3 is made up of 15 amino acids. V was pared by 5 bases and J by 0 bases, with 14 bases between. Germline V gene lookup returns CDR1 DFQATT and CDR2 SNEGSKA (reference sequence). The CDR3 nucleotides read TGCAGTGCTTCCCCCTCTTTCGACTCCTACAATGAGCAGTTCTTC. Encoded protein: CSASPSFDSYNEQFF.

This clonotype occurred a few times. The chain carries TRBV5-1 and TRBJ1-1; D might be TRBD1 (6 bases). The V end lost 4 bases, the J end lost 5 bases, and 12 bases lay between the germline ends. The length of the CDR3 is 13 residues. Per germline, CDR1 SGHRS and CDR2 YFSETQ. The CDR3, as DNA: TGCGCCAGCAGCCTACAGGGCCGGACTGAAGCTTTCTTT. Translating it yields CASSLQGRTEAFF.

This chain joins TRBV18 and TRBJ1-1; D remains unclear. With 3 bases removed from V and 5 bases from J, the gap between germline ends came to 10 bases. CDR1 is KGHSH, CDR2 LQKENI, per germline. CDR3 length equals 13 residues. The CDR3 DNA reads TGTGCCAGCTCACCGGGGTTGGAGACTGAAGCTTTCTTT. It encodes CASSPGLETEAFF.

The V gene is TRBV14, the J gene TRBJ1-1; the D gene is possibly TRBD1 (5 bases). The CDR3 spans 14 residues. The germline V gene has CDR1 SGHDN and CDR2 FVKESK. The V gene lost 3 bases and the J gene lost 4 bases, with 12 bases spanning the gap. DNA of the CDR3: TGTGCCAGCAGCCAGGGGCAAATTGGCACTGAAGCTTTCTTT. It codes for CASSQGQIGTEAFF.

This clonotype has a handful of counts. The chain carries TRBV12-3 or TRBV12-4 and TRBJ1-4; D gene ambiguous. V was cut by 7 bases and J by 5 bases, with 17 bases left in between. The CDR3 is made up of 15 amino acids. For the CDR3, the DNA is TGTGCCAGCACTCATGGCCGGGGAAGAAATGAAAAACTGTTTTTT. It codes for CASTHGRGRNEKLFF.

CDR3 sequence reads: CSASIASGDQPQHF. The DNA for the CDR3 is TGCAGTGCTAGCATCGCCTCGGGAGATCAGCCCCAGCATTTT. The V and J genes are TRBV20-1 and TRBJ1-5; D remains ambiguous. Per germline, CDR1 DFQATT and CDR2 SNEGSKA (reference sequence). V gave up 3 bases and J gave up 5 bases, with 14 bases separating them. The length of the CDR3 is 14 residues.

This clonotype came up many times. This chain links TRBV15 with TRBJ2-5; D may match TRBD1 or TRBD2 (6 bases each). The V gene's germline CDR1 is LNHNV and CDR2 YYDKDF (reference sequence). The CDR3 runs 14 residues. Trimming took 0 bases from V and 5 from J, leaving 10 bases between them. CDR3 sequence reads: CATSRDGGHETQYF. CDR3 DNA: TGTGCCACCAGCAGAGATGGGGGGCATGAGACCCAGTACTTC.